The rows below give T cell receptor beta chains drawn from one sample of a study of OX40 agonist ivuxolimab in advanced cancers. Libraries were prepared by immunoSEQ multiplex PCR; TCRdb keeps only in-frame clonotypes and omits some of them. The table shows about 58,000 clones, with about 81% occurring only once. The sequencing used CD4+ or CD8+ T cells sorted from blood, collected in a trial of the OX40 agonist ivuxolimab. These receptors all stem from an adult with an advanced solid tumor such as melanoma, head and neck, liver or kidney cancer. The CDR3 runs from the conserved cysteine through the conserved F or W. A D gene is named only where the DNA matches it firmly. Only part of the rows carry a size: once, few, many, or a class if the clone is expanded.

v_call,d_call,clone_size,cdr3_aa
TRBV7-9,TRBD2,NA,CASSLGTSGVSYEQYF
TRBV5-4,TRBD1,NA,CASSSTGRYEQYF
TRBV18,NA,once,CASSLGASGANVLTF
TRBV5-1,TRBD1,NA,CASSLRTGGRETQYF
TRBV6-6,NA,NA,CASTPADLLYGYTF
TRBV2,TRBD1,NA,CASSADRGTNEKLFF
TRBV6-7,TRBD2,NA,CASSYPGLAGDYNEQFF
TRBV4-1,TRBD1,NA,CASSQGDSSTDTQYF
TRBV11-2,TRBD2,NA,CASSLLAGGNSETQYF
TRBV7-9,TRBD2,NA,CASSSPRPAGFNRIETQYF
TRBV15,TRBD1,NA,CATSREDRGNSPLHF
TRBV29-1,NA,NA,CSVETDTDTQYF
TRBV5-8,NA,NA,CASSLFRVQPQHF
TRBV10-3,NA,NA,CAIGQNTGELFF
TRBV6-5,NA,once,CASSYSGKQYF
TRBV5-6,TRBD1,NA,CASSLGTGVQPQHF
TRBV5-6,TRBD1,few,CASSLLGTGGSEAFF
TRBV9,NA,NA,CASTRGSTDTQYF
TRBV19,TRBD1,NA,CASSKGTGEQETQYF
TRBV6-1,TRBD1,NA,CASSEPRDSPYNEQFF
TRBV18,TRBD1,NA,CASSLDRGPGNTIYF
TRBV19,TRBD1,NA,CASSVHSGTGNGNQPQHF
TRBV19,NA,once,CASSIGQAWGQETQYF
TRBV6-4,NA,NA,CASSEGRAVGEQFF
TRBV29-1,NA,NA,CSVHPGAFPQRGGSQTQYF
TRBV7-9,NA,NA,CASSLVQGVETQYF
TRBV7-6,NA,NA,CASSSGGSDTGELFF
TRBV6-1,NA,NA,CASSLRQNQPQHF
TRBV28,NA,once,CASSFQGGQVYNEQFF
TRBV29-1,NA,NA,CSGGVGNTIYF
TRBV7-2,NA,NA,CASSRGWGEAQETQYF
TRBV6-5,NA,NA,CASSRAYEQYF
TRBV11-3,NA,NA,CASSLGLSGEQYF
TRBV12-5,NA,NA,CASGFSFRNTEAFF
TRBV19,NA,many,CASSRPAQETQYF
TRBV7-9,TRBD1,NA,CASSKNRGRVGELFF
TRBV5-4,TRBD2,NA,CASSIAGGFTDTQYF
TRBV28,NA,once,CASSLTGAGPDTQYF
TRBV7-2,NA,once,CASSLARGQETQYF
TRBV5-1,TRBD1,once,CASKAGQGGYEEKLFF
TRBV25-1,TRBD1,NA,CASSVGQGAFRTEAFF